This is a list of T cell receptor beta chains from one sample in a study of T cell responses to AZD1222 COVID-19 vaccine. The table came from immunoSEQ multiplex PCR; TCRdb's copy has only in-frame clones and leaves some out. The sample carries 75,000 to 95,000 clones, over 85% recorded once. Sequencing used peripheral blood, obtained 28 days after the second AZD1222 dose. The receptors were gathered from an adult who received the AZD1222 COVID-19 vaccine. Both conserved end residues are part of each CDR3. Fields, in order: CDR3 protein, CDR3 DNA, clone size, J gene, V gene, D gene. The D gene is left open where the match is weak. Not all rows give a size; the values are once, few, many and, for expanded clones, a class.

CDR3 protein: CASSVRTDLSTDTQYF
CDR3 DNA: TGTGCCAGCAGCGTACGGACAGACCTTAGCACAGATACGCAGTATTTT
clone size: once
J gene: TRBJ2-3
V gene: TRBV7-6
D gene: NA

CDR3 protein: CASSSPRQANYGYTF
CDR3 DNA: TGTGCCAGCAGCTCCCCTAGACAGGCGAACTATGGCTACACCTTC
clone size: NA
J gene: TRBJ1-2
V gene: TRBV7-8
D gene: NA

CDR3 protein: CSVRTELNTEAFF
CDR3 DNA: TGCAGCGTGAGGACTGAATTGAACACTGAAGCTTTCTTT
clone size: NA
J gene: TRBJ1-1
V gene: TRBV29-1
D gene: NA

CDR3 protein: CASSWNQGALNTGELFF
CDR3 DNA: TGCGCCAGCAGCTGGAATCAGGGGGCCCTGAACACCGGGGAGCTGTTTTTT
clone size: NA
J gene: TRBJ2-2
V gene: TRBV5-1
D gene: TRBD1

CDR3 protein: CASSSPARTGELFF
CDR3 DNA: TGTGCCAGCAGTTCCCCAGCCCGCACCGGGGAGCTGTTTTTT
clone size: NA
J gene: TRBJ2-2
V gene: TRBV14
D gene: NA

CDR3 protein: CASSDRLELFF
CDR3 DNA: TGTGCCAGCAGTGACAGGCTGGAGCTGTTTTTT
clone size: NA
J gene: TRBJ2-2
V gene: TRBV12-3/TRBV12-4
D gene: NA

CDR3 protein: CASSDHSNNSPLHF
CDR3 DNA: TGTGCCAGCAGTGATCACAGCAATAATTCACCCCTCCACTTT
clone size: NA
J gene: TRBJ1-6
V gene: TRBV6-1
D gene: NA

CDR3 protein: CASSTPPENRQETQYF
CDR3 DNA: TGTGCCAGCAGTACCCCCCCGGAAAACCGCCAAGAGACCCAGTACTTC
clone size: NA
J gene: TRBJ2-5
V gene: TRBV6-2/TRBV6-3
D gene: NA

CDR3 protein: CASSEWSSNYGYTF
CDR3 DNA: TGTGCCAGCAGTGAATGGTCGTCTAACTATGGCTACACCTTC
clone size: NA
J gene: TRBJ1-2
V gene: TRBV25-1
D gene: NA

CDR3 protein: CAISESTGTSGLETQYF
CDR3 DNA: TGTGCCATCAGTGAGTCGACCGGGACTAGTGGTTTGGAGACCCAGTACTTC
clone size: NA
J gene: TRBJ2-5
V gene: TRBV10-3
D gene: TRBD2

CDR3 protein: CASSDPGTKYNEQFF
CDR3 DNA: TGCGCCAGCAGTGACCCCGGGACAAAATACAATGAGCAGTTCTTC
clone size: NA
J gene: TRBJ2-1
V gene: TRBV10-1
D gene: NA